The 32 T cell receptor beta chains in this list originate from one sample, sequenced in a study of T cell responses to AZD1222 COVID-19 vaccine. The repertoire was sequenced with immunoSEQ multiplex PCR; TCRdb's copy has only in-frame clones and lacks some. The table records around 260,000 clones, approximately 93% of them present only once. Sequencing was performed on peripheral blood, taken on day 0 of AZD1222 vaccination. Every receptor here comes from an adult in good health.

The rearrangement uses TRBV28 and TRBJ2-7; D ambiguous. Trimming removed 6 bases from V and 7 bases from J, with 16 bases in between. The CDR3 contains 13 residues. Looked up from germline, CDR1 is MDHEN and CDR2 is SYDVKM. CDR3 bases: TGTGCCAGCAGGAGGAGTGTGGTGGGGGAGCAGTACTTC. It codes for CASRRSVVGEQYF.

The rearrangement links TRBV7-3 to TRBJ2-5; 8 nucleotides align to TRBD2. The germline gives CDR1 SGHTA, CDR2 FQGTGA. The CDR3 length is 15 residues. Trimming took 0 bases from V and 4 from J; bases not matched to a gene: 4. CDR3 region: CASSLTGTSIETQYF. CDR3 in DNA: TGTGCCAGCAGCTTAACCGGGACTAGTATAGAGACCCAGTACTTC.

This clone occurred once. V and J are TRBV19 and TRBJ1-5, with D hard to call. V gave up 3 bases and J gave up 4 bases, with 7 bases separating them. Germline values: CDR1 LNHDA, CDR2 SQIVND (reference sequence). The CDR3 consists of 13 residues. Here the CDR3 reads CASSILENQPQHF. The CDR3 DNA reads TGTGCCAGTAGTATTTTGGAGAATCAGCCCCAGCATTTT.

The genes are TRBV6-2 or TRBV6-3 and TRBJ2-5; D ambiguous. V was shortened by 1 base and J by 2 bases, with 5 bases between the two germline ends. CDR1 MNHEY and CDR2 SVGEGT come from the germline V gene. The CDR3 covers 13 residues. CDR3 nucleotides: TGTGCCAGCAGTTACTTCGTACAAGAGACCCAGTACTTC. Translating it yields CASSYFVQETQYF.

In the case of this clone: Other DNA sequences in the same sample also yield this CDR3. V usage is TRBV19 and J usage is TRBJ2-1; TRBD2 is a possible D gene (6 bases). Deletions cut 1 base from V and 7 bases from J, with 8 bases between. CDR3 size: 13 residues. Germline V gene lookup returns CDR1 LNHDA and CDR2 SQIVND (reference sequence). Written as DNA, the CDR3 is TGTGCCAGTAGTATAGGGGGACTGAATGAGCAGTTCTTC. Translating it yields CASSIGGLNEQFF.

CDR3 in amino acids: CASSVDPTSGNTIYF. The CDR3 nucleotides read TGTGCCAGCAGCGTAGACCCGACCTCTGGAAACACCATATATTTT. The chain recombines TRBV9 with TRBJ1-3, with D uncertain. CDR3 length equals 15 residues. V was clipped by 0 bases and J by 0 bases, with 7 bases between them. Germline CDR1 and CDR2: SGDLS and YYNGEE.

The chain joins TRBV5-4 to TRBJ1-1; 7 bases are shared with TRBD1. Germline CDR1 and CDR2: SGHNT and YYREEE (reference sequence). The CDR3 runs to 14 residues. Trimming removed 0 bases from V and 5 bases from J; junction bases left unmatched: 4. The CDR3 protein is CASSLDRGLTEAFF. The CDR3, as DNA: TGTGCCAGCAGCTTGGACAGGGGTTTGACTGAAGCTTTCTTT.

The chain employs TRBV4-1 and TRBJ2-2; tentatively, D is TRBD2 (7 bases). V was cut by 4 bases and J by 7 bases, with 19 bases left in between. Per the germline V gene, CDR1 is MGHRA and CDR2 is YSYEKL. The CDR3 loop spans 16 amino acids. The CDR3 DNA reads as TGCGCCAGCAGCCCCCTTGGGGGGGGGCAAATCGGGGAGCTGTTTTTT. Protein product: CASSPLGGGQIGELFF.

The genes are TRBV3-1 (or the pseudogene TRBV3-2) and TRBJ1-2; the match to TRBD1 covers 7 bases. The CDR3 loop spans 13 amino acids. The V gene's germline CDR1 is LGHDT and CDR2 YNNKEL (reference sequence). The V and J ends lost 3 bases and 8 bases, in that order; junction bases with no gene match: 6. The CDR3 nucleotides read TGTGCCAGCAGCCAGAAGGGGGCCTGGGGCTACACCTTC. Protein sequence: CASSQKGAWGYTF.

This chain joins TRBV2 and TRBJ2-5, with 9 bases fitting TRBD2. J gave up 1 base and V 8 bases, and 8 bases lay outside the gene matches. Germline CDR1 and CDR2: SNHLY and FYNNEI. This CDR3 region has 15 residues. CDR3 loop: CASVPPSGTQETQYF. The CDR3, as DNA: TGTGCCAGCGTACCACCTAGCGGGACCCAAGAGACCCAGTACTTC.

The chain employs TRBV18 and TRBJ2-1; D is unresolved. The CDR3 has 12 amino acids. Germline values: CDR1 KGHSH, CDR2 LQKENI. With 3 bases removed from V and 9 bases from J, the gap between germline ends came to 9 bases. Written as DNA, the CDR3 is TGTGCCAGCTCACCGGATTCAGGTGAGCAGTTCTTC. Protein product: CASSPDSGEQFF.

CDR3 amino acids: CATSPGGGETQYF. The CDR3 region has the DNA TGTGCCACCAGTCCGGGGGGGGGAGAGACCCAGTACTTC. The rearrangement uses TRBV24-1 and TRBJ2-5, with 8 bases fitting TRBD2. The V gene's germline CDR1 is KGHDR and CDR2 SFDVKD. The V and J ends lost 6 bases and 4 bases, in that order; junction bases with no gene match: 3. The CDR3 totals 13 residues.

V is TRBV5-8 and J is TRBJ2-7; 7 bases are shared with TRBD1. This CDR3 spans 15 amino acids. The trim removed 0 bases at V and 2 bases at J, leaving 5 bases unmatched. Germline-derived CDR1 and CDR2 are SGHTS and YDEGEE. The CDR3 loop reads CASSLETQGAYEQYF. The CDR3 bases are TGTGCCAGCAGCTTGGAAACCCAGGGGGCCTACGAGCAGTACTTC.

The V call is TRBV5-6, the J call TRBJ2-7, with 10 bases fitting TRBD1. V was clipped by 7 bases and J by 3 bases; unmatched bases: 4. In germline, CDR1 is SGHDT, CDR2 YYEEEE. The CDR3 totals 13 residues. CDR3 sequence (DNA): TGTGCCAGCGGCCGGACAGGGGGCTACGAGCAGTACTTC. Amino acids: CASGRTGGYEQYF.

The chain employs TRBV25-1 and TRBJ2-2; 11 bases align to TRBD1. V lost 4 bases to trimming and J lost 7 bases; unmatched junction nucleotides: 8. The CDR3 consists of 16 residues. CDR1 is MGHDK and CDR2 is SYGVNS in the germline V gene. The CDR3 here is CASSVSGTGGFGELFF. Written as DNA, the CDR3 is TGTGCCAGCAGTGTTTCCGGGACAGGGGGATTCGGGGAGCTGTTTTTT.

The chain carries TRBV19 and TRBJ1-5, with D unclear. CDR3 length equals 15 residues. Trimming pared 1 base from V and 2 bases from J, leaving 9 bases between. Germline V gene data show CDR1 as LNHDA and CDR2 as SQIVND (reference sequence). Here the CDR3 DNA reads TGTGCCAGTAGTATAGGGCAGACCGGCAATCAGCCCCAGCATTTT. This sequence encodes CASSIGQTGNQPQHF.

The rearrangement uses TRBV28 and TRBJ1-2; 7 bases fit TRBD1. CDR3 length equals 13 residues. Looked up from germline, CDR1 is MDHEN and CDR2 is SYDVKM. Losses at the gene ends were 5 bases for V and 14 bases for J; bases not matched to a gene: 14. This CDR3 reads CASSPRTGPLSTF. DNA of the CDR3: TGTGCCAGCAGTCCCAGGACAGGTCCCCTCTCTACCTTC.

The V gene is TRBV18, the J gene TRBJ1-2, with D possibly being TRBD1 (5 bases). Germline V CDR1 and CDR2: KGHSH, LQKENI. This CDR3 region has 14 residues. Trimming removed 2 bases at V and 10 bases at J, with 17 bases between. CDR3 sequence: CASSPDGGWMAYTF. The CDR3 DNA sequence: TGTGCCAGCTCACCAGACGGGGGATGGATGGCCTACACCTTC.

The J gene is TRBJ2-7, the V gene TRBV25-1; 9 bases line up with TRBD1. With 6 bases clipped from V and 7 bases from J, the junction kept 13 bases outside the gene matches. The CDR3 covers 15 residues. Looked up from germline, CDR1 is MGHDK and CDR2 is SYGVNS. CDR3 sequence: CASRPKGTGFLEQYF. The CDR3 nucleotides read TGTGCCAGCAGACCAAAGGGGACAGGGTTCTTAGAGCAGTACTTC.

In its sample, this clone was seen a few times. J is TRBJ2-7 and V is TRBV7-2, with TRBD1 identical over 9 bases. CDR1 SGHTA and CDR2 FQGNSA come from the germline V gene. V shed 5 bases and J 4 bases; nucleotides not matched to a gene: 9. This CDR3 has 15 residues. CDR3 sequence (DNA): TGTGCCAGCAGCACCGACCGGGACAGGGCTTACGAGCAGTACTTC. It is translated as CASSTDRDRAYEQYF.

Written as DNA, the CDR3 is TGTGCCAGCAGTTACTTACCGGGACAGGGACGCGAAAAACTGTTTTTT. This gives the protein CASSYLPGQGREKLFF. The chain has TRBV6-5 and TRBJ1-4, with 9 bases fitting TRBD1. The CDR3 totals 16 residues. V shed 1 base, J shed 8 bases, and the junction held 8 bases outside the gene matches. The germline gives CDR1 MNHEY, CDR2 SVGAGI.

This chain links TRBV7-2 with TRBJ2-1; the D gene is possibly TRBD2 (5 bases). The germline V gene encodes CDR1 SGHTA and CDR2 FQGNSA. This CDR3 is 12 amino acids long. V lost 5 bases and J lost 12, with 14 bases in between. For the CDR3, the DNA is TGTGCCAGCAGCACGGAGGTGGGAAGGCAGTTCTTC. As protein: CASSTEVGRQFF.

The V call is TRBV11-3, the J call TRBJ2-1; 10 nucleotides agree with TRBD1. With V trimmed by 3 bases and J by 6 bases, 5 bases remained unmatched. The germline gives CDR1 SGHNT, CDR2 YENEEA. This CDR3 spans 15 amino acids. CDR3 in amino acids: CASSFGQGVSNEQFF. CDR3 sequence (DNA): TGTGCCAGCAGCTTTGGACAGGGGGTCAGCAATGAGCAGTTCTTC. The full variable domain, with the rest looked up from reference TRBV11-3 and TRBJ2-1, is EAGVVQSPRYKIIEKKQPVAFWCNPISGHNTLYWYLQNLGQGPELLIRYENEEAVDDSQLPKDRFSAERLKGVDSTLKIQPAELGDSAVYLCASSFGQGVSNEQFFGPGTRLTVL.

This chain joins TRBV28 and TRBJ1-5, with D unclear. Germline CDR1 and CDR2: MDHEN and SYDVKM. The ends were cut back, 2 bases at V and 2 bases at J, with 16 bases in the middle. CDR3 size: 17 residues. The CDR3 nucleotides read TGTGCCAGCAGTTTAGTCGGAACCGACTATGGCAATCAGCCCCAGCATTTT. It specifies CASSLVGTDYGNQPQHF.

The rearrangement links TRBV5-4 to TRBJ2-3; unclear D gene. The germline gives CDR1 SGHNT, CDR2 YYREEE (reference sequence). The CDR3 runs 15 residues. V gave up 1 base and J gave up 0 bases, with 9 bases separating them. The CDR3 loop reads CASSLKFGSTDTQYF. CDR3 nucleotides: TGTGCCAGCAGCTTGAAGTTCGGAAGCACAGATACGCAGTATTTT.

The chain links TRBV11-3 to TRBJ2-3, with D unresolved. Germline values: CDR1 SGHNT, CDR2 YENEEA. The CDR3 extends over 13 amino acids. V shed 5 bases and J shed 2 bases, with 8 bases lying between them. CDR3 loop: CASSRDSTDTQYF. CDR3 bases: TGTGCCAGCAGCCGCGACTCCACAGATACGCAGTATTTT.

The V and J genes are TRBV7-2 and TRBJ1-2; D not certain. The CDR3 is 15 amino acids. Trimming left V 2 bases short and J 8 bases short, with 18 bases between. Per the germline V gene, CDR1 is SGHTA and CDR2 is FQGNSA. The CDR3 loop reads CASSLTLLSLGGYTF. The CDR3 DNA reads TGTGCCAGCAGCTTAACCCTCCTCAGTCTAGGGGGCTACACCTTC.

The V call is TRBV5-1, the J call TRBJ2-3; tentative D call: TRBD2 (5 bases). The V and J ends lost 5 bases and 6 bases respectively, with 10 bases between them. This CDR3 contains 12 residues. The germline gives CDR1 SGHRS, CDR2 YFSETQ. CDR3 nucleotide sequence: TGCGCCAGCAGGACATCGGGGGATACGCAGTATTTT. Encoded protein: CASRTSGDTQYF.

V usage is TRBV9 and J usage is TRBJ1-3; TRBD1 agrees at 8 bases. Germline V gives CDR1 SGDLS, CDR2 YYNGEE. After removal of 0 bases from V and 2 bases from J, the junction contained 4 bases not matched to a gene. The length of the CDR3 is 16 residues. CDR3 residues: CASSVGRTGTGNTIYF. The CDR3 DNA sequence: TGTGCCAGCAGCGTAGGAAGGACAGGGACTGGAAACACCATATATTTT.

The CDR3 region is CASSPRTGGLNEQFF. CDR3 coding DNA: TGTGCCAGCTCACCCCGGACAGGGGGTCTCAATGAGCAGTTCTTC. The chain joins TRBV18 to TRBJ2-1; 10 nucleotides align to TRBD1. Germline V gene sequence: CDR1 KGHSH, CDR2 LQKENI. The length of the CDR3 is 15 residues. Germline trimming cut 3 bases from V and 6 bases from J; bases unmatched to any gene: 5.

V usage is TRBV24-1 and J usage is TRBJ1-1; 7 bases line up with TRBD1. The CDR3 runs to 15 residues. After removal of 3 bases from V and 3 bases from J, the junction contained 6 bases not matched to a gene. CDR1 KGHDR and CDR2 SFDVKD come from the germline V gene. CDR3 in amino acids: CATSDGGGGDTEAFF. The DNA for the CDR3 is TGTGCCACCAGTGATGGAGGGGGCGGGGACACTGAAGCTTTCTTT.

This clone was found once. The genes are TRBV5-1 and TRBJ2-2, with 7 bases fitting TRBD2. V shed 4 bases, J shed 0 bases, and the junction held 15 bases outside the gene matches. CDR1 and CDR2 from the germline V gene are SGHRS and YFSETQ. This CDR3 has 19 amino acids. In DNA form, the CDR3 reads TGCGCCAGCAGCCCACGACTAGCTGCGCAGATGACGAACACCGGGGAGCTGTTTTTT. Its protein product is CASSPRLAAQMTNTGELFF.